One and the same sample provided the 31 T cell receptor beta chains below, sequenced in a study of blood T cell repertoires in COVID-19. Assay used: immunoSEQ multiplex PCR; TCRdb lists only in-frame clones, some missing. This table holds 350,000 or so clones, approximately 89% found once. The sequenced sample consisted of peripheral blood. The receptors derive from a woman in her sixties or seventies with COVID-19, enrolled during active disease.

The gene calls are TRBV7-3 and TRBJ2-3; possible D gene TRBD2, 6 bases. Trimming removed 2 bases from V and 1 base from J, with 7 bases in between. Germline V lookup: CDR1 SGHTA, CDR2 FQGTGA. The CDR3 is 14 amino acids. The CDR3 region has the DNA TGTGCCAGCAGCTTACAGCGGGGCACAGATACGCAGTATTTT. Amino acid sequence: CASSLQRGTDTQYF.

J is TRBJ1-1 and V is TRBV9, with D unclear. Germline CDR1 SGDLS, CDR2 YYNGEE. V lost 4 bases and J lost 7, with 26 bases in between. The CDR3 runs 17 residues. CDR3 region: CASSPPPREGGGIEAFF. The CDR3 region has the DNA TGTGCCAGCAGCCCACCCCCGCGGGAGGGAGGTGGCATTGAAGCTTTCTTT.

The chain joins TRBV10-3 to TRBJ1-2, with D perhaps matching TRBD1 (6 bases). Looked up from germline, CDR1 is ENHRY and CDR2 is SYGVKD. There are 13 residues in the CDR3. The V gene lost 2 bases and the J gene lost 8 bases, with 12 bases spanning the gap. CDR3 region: CAISEPGQLGYTF. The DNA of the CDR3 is TGTGCCATCAGTGAGCCCGGACAGCTGGGCTACACCTTC.

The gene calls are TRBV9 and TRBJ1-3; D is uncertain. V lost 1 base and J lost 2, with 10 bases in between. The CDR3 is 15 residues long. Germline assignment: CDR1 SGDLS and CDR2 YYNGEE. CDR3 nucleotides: TGTGCCAGCAGCGTAAACGAGGTCCCTGGAAACACCATATATTTT. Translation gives CASSVNEVPGNTIYF.

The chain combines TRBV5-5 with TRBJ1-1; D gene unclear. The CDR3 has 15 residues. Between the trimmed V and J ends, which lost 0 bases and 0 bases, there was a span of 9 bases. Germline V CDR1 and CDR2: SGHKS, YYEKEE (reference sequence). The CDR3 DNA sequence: TGTGCCAGCAGCTTGGTTGGAGGGATGAACACTGAAGCTTTCTTT. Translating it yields CASSLVGGMNTEAFF.

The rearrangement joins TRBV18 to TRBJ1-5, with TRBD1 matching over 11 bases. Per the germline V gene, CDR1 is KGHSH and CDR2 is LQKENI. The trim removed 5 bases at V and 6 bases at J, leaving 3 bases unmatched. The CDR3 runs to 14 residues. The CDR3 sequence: CASSTGQGAQPQHF. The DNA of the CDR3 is TGTGCCAGCTCAACAGGACAGGGGGCTCAGCCCCAGCATTTT.

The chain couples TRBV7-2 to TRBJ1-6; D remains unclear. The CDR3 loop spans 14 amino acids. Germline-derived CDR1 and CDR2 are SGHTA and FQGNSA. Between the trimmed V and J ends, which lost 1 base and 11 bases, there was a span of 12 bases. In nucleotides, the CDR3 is TGTGCCAGCAGCTTAGGCCTCCTCGAGACACCCCTCCACTTT. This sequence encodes CASSLGLLETPLHF. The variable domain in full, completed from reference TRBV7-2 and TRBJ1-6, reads GAGVSQSPSNKVTEKGKDVELRCDPISGHTALYWYRQSLGQGLEFLIYFQGNSAPDKSGLPSDRFSAERTGGSVSTLTIQRTQQEDSAVYLCASSLGLLETPLHFGNGTRLTVT.

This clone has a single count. In DNA, the CDR3 is TGTGCCAGTAGGGAAATAGCGGGGGGCTACAATGAGCAGTTCTTC. Amino acids: CASREIAGGYNEQFF. The J gene is TRBJ2-1, the V gene TRBV19; 10 nucleotides match TRBD2. The trim removed 6 bases at V and 3 bases at J, leaving 5 bases unmatched. The CDR3 is 15 residues long. Germline assignment: CDR1 LNHDA and CDR2 SQIVND (reference sequence).

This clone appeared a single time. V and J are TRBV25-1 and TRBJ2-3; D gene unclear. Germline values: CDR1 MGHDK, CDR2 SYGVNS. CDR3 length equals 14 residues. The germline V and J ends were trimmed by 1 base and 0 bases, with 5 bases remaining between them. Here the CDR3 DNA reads TGTGCCAGCAGTGAATTCGGGAGCACAGATACGCAGTATTTT. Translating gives CASSEFGSTDTQYF.

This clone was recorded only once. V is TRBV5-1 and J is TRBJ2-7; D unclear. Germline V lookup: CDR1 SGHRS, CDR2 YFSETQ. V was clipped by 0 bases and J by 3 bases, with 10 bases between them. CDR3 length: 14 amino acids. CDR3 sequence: CASSLDSPDYEQYF. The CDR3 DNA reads TGCGCCAGCAGCTTGGACAGCCCGGACTACGAGCAGTACTTC.

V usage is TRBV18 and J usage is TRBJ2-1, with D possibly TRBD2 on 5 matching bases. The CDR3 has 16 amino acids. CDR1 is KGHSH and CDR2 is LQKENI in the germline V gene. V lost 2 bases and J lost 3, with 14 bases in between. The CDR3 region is CASSPLDSGDYNEQFF. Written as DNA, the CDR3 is TGTGCCAGCTCACCATTGGACTCCGGGGACTACAATGAGCAGTTCTTC.

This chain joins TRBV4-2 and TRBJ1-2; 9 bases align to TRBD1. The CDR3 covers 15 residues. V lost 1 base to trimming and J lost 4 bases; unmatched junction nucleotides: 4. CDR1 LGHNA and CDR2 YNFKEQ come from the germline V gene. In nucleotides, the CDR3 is TGTGCCAGCAGCCAAGTGGGACAGGGTGGCTATGGCTACACCTTC. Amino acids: CASSQVGQGGYGYTF.

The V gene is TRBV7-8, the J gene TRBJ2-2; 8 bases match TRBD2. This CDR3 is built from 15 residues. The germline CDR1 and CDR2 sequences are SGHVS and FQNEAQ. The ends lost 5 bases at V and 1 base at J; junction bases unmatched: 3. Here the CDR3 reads CASSPGGQNTGELFF. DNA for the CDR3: TGTGCCAGCAGCCCGGGAGGGCAGAACACCGGGGAGCTGTTTTTT.

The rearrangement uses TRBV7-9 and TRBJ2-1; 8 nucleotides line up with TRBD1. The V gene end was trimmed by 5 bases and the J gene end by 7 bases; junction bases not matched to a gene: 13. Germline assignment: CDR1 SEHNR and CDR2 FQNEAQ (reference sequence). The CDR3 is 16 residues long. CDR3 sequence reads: CASSLPAGGPLNEQFF. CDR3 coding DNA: TGTGCCAGCAGCCTTCCGGCAGGGGGCCCATTGAATGAGCAGTTCTTC.

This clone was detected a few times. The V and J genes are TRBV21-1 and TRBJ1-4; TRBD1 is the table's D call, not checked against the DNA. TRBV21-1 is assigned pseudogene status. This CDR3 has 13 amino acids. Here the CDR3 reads CASTVLLAEKLFF. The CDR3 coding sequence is TGTGCCAGCACCGTCCTCTTGGCCGAAAAACTGTTTTTT.

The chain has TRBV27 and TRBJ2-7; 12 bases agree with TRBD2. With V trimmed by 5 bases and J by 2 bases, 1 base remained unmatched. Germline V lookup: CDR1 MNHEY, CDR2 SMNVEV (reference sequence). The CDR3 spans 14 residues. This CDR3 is CASSLAGGPYEQYF. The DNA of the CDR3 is TGTGCCAGCAGTCTAGCGGGGGGGCCCTACGAGCAGTACTTC.

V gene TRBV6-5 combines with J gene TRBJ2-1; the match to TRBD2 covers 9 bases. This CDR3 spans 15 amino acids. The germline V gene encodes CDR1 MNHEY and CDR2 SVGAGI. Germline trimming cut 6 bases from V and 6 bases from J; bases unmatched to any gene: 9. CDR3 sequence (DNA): TGTGCCAGCAGGCCAGCGGGGGGTCCGGCCAATGAGCAGTTCTTC. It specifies CASRPAGGPANEQFF.

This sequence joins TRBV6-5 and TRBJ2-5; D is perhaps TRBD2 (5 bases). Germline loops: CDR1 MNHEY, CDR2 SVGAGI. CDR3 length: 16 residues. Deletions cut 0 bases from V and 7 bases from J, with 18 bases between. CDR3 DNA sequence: TGTGCCAGCAGTTACTCGAGGGCCCTAGGTGAGGTGACCCAGTACTTC. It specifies CASSYSRALGEVTQYF.

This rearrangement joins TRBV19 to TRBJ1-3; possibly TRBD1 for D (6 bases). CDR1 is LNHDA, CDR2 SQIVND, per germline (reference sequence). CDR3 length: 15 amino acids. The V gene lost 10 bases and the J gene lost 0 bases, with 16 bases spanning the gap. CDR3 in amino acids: CATSPDRSSGNTIYF. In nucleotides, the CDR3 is TGTGCCACCTCCCCCGACAGGAGCTCTGGAAACACCATATATTTT.

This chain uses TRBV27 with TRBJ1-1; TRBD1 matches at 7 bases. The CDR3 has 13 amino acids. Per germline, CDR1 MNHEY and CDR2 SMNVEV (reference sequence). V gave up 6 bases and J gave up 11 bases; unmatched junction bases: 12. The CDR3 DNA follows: TGTGCCAGCAGACCAACAGGGGCCATTGGGGCTTTCTTT. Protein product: CASRPTGAIGAFF.

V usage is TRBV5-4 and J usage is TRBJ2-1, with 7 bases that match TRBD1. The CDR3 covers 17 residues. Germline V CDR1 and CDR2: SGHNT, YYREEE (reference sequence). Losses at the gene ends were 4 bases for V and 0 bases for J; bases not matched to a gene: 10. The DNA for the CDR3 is TGTGCCAGCAGCCCAAGGGTGACAGGGAGCTCCTACAATGAGCAGTTCTTC. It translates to CASSPRVTGSSYNEQFF.

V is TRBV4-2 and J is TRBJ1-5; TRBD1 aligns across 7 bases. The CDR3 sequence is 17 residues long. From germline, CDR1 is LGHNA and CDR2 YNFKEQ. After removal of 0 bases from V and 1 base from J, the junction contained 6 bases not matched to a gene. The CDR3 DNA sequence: TGTGCCAGCAGCCAAGATAACAGGGGTGACAGCAATCAGCCCCAGCATTTT. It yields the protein CASSQDNRGDSNQPQHF.

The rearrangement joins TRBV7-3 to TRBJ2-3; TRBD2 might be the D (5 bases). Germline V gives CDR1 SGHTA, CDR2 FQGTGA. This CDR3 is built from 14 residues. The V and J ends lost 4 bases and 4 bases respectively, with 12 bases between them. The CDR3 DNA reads TGTGCCAGCAGCTACGGGGTTTTCGCAGATACGCAGTATTTT. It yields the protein CASSYGVFADTQYF.

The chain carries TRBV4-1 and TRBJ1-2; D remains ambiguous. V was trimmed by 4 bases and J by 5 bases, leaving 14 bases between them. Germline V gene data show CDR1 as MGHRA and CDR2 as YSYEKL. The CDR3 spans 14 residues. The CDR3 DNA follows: TGCGCCAGCAGCCCCGACGACACGGTGTATGGCTACACCTTC. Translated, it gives CASSPDDTVYGYTF.

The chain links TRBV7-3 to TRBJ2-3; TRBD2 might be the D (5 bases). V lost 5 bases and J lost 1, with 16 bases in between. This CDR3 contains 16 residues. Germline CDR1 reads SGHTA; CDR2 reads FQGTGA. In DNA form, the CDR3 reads TGTGCCAGCAGCGAAGGGCCCTGGCGGGGCACAGATACGCAGTATTTT. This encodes CASSEGPWRGTDTQYF.

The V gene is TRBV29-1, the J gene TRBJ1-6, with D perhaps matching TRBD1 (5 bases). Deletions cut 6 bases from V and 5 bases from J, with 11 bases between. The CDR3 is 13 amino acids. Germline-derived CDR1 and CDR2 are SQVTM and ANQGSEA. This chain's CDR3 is CSVPGEDNSPLHF. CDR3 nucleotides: TGCAGCGTGCCGGGGGAAGATAATTCACCCCTCCACTTT.

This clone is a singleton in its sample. The CDR3 region has the DNA TGCAGTGCGACGGGGAATGAAAAACTGTTTTTT. Protein sequence: CSATGNEKLFF. V gene TRBV20-1 combines with J gene TRBJ1-4, with D unclear. This CDR3 is built from 11 residues. Between the trimmed V and J ends, which lost 6 bases and 5 bases, there was a span of 7 bases. The germline V gene encodes CDR1 DFQATT and CDR2 SNEGSKA (reference sequence).

In DNA form, the CDR3 reads TGTGCCAGCAGCCAGACAGGGGTTGGAAATTCACCCCTCCACTTT. It specifies CASSQTGVGNSPLHF. The chain is built from TRBV3-1 (or the pseudogene TRBV3-2) and TRBJ1-6; 8 bases are a match to TRBD1. Germline V lookup: CDR1 LGHDT, CDR2 YNNKEL (reference sequence). The CDR3 has 15 amino acids. Trimming took 3 bases from V and 7 from J; bases not matched to a gene: 5.

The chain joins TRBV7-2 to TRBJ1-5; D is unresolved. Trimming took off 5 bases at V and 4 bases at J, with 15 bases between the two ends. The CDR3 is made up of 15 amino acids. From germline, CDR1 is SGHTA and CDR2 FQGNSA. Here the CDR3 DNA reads TGTGCCAGCAGCAACCAGGTGCTACCGAATCAGCCCCAGCATTTT. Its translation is CASSNQVLPNQPQHF.

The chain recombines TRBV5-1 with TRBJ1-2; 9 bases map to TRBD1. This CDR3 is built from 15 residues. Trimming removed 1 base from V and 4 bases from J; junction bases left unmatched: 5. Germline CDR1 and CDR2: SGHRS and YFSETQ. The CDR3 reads CASSLIGQGSYGYTF. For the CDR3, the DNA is TGCGCCAGCAGCTTGATTGGACAGGGGAGCTATGGCTACACCTTC.

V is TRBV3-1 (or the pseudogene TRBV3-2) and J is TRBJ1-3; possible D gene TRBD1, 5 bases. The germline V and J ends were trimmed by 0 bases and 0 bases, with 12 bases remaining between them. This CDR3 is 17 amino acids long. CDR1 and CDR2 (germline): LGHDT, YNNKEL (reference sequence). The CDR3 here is CASSQDRALSSGNTIYF. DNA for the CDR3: TGTGCCAGCAGCCAAGACAGGGCCTTGAGCTCTGGAAACACCATATATTTT.